The T cell receptor (beta chain) described here comes from a study of immune cell composition in non-small cell lung cancer. On the study more broadly: Tumours were mainly lung adenocarcinoma or squamous cell carcinoma. Study-wide points: In adenocarcinoma, maximal tumour-associated clone frequency tracked TIL tumour reactivity. Lung squamous cell carcinoma tumours had significantly higher top 10 clone scores and productive clonality than lung adenocarcinoma.

Data came from immunoSEQ multiplex PCR; TCRdb stores just in-frame clones and leaves some out. The data contain around 3,000 clones, around 75% of them seen just once; the ten biggest clones take up roughly 12%. As for this clone: Its antigen remains unknown.

The TCR originated in a human donor with non-small cell lung cancer. Sequencing input: lung tumor tissue.

The CDR3 DNA sequence: TGTGCCAGCATCAAAAACGGGGCTGGAAACACCATATATTTT. It codes for CASIKNGAGNTIYF. This chain links TRBV28 with TRBJ1-3; D gene unclear. CDR1 MDHEN and CDR2 SYDVKM come from the germline V gene. Trimming removed 7 bases from V and 2 bases from J, with 12 bases in between. The CDR3 loop spans 14 amino acids.